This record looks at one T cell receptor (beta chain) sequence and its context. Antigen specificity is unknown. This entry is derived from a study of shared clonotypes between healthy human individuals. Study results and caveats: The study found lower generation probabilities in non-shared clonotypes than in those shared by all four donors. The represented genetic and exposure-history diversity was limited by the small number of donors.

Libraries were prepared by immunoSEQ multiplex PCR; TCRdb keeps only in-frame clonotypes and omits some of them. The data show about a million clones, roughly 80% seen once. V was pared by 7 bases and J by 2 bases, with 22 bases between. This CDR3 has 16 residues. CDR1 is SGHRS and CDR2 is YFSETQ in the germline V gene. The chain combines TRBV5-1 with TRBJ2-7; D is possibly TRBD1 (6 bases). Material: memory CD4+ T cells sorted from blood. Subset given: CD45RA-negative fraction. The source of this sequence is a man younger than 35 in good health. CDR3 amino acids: CASARDTAGRPYEQYF. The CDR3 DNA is TGCGCCAGCGCCAGGGACACAGCTGGGCGTCCCTACGAGCAGTACTTC.